These T cell receptor beta chains were read from a single sample in a study of cytomegalovirus exposure and HLA in healthy donors. The assay was immunoSEQ multiplex PCR, and TCRdb's table has in-frame clones only and misses some. The sample lists under 150,000 clones; about 81% were seen once. The sequenced sample consisted of PBMCs. Receptor source: a woman aged 40 to 49 in good health and CMV-seropositive. Each CDR3 is given with its conserved first and last residue. A D gene is named only where the DNA matches it firmly. Rows give clone size only sometimes, using once, few, many, or a class for an expanded clone.

v_call	d_call	clone_size	j_call	cdr3_aa	cdr3_nt
TRBV7-8	-	-	TRBJ2-2	CASSIRRDTAGELFF	TGTGCCAGCAGTATACGCCGGGACACCGCCGGGGAGCTGTTTTTT
TRBV5-4	TRBD2	-	TRBJ2-1	CASSLSGVGNEQFF	TGTGCCAGCAGCCTTAGCGGGGTGGGCAATGAGCAGTTCTTC
TRBV6-5	-	-	TRBJ2-7	CASRQGFYEQYF	TGTGCCAGCAGGCAGGGATTCTACGAGCAGTACTTC
TRBV27	TRBD1	once	TRBJ1-2	CATKAGGANYGYTF	TGTGCCACCAAGGCAGGGGGCGCGAATTATGGCTACACCTTC
TRBV19	TRBD2	few	TRBJ2-7	CASTPQRGSYEQYF	TGTGCCAGTACCCCCCAGCGGGGGAGCTACGAGCAGTACTTC
TRBV4-1	TRBD1	-	TRBJ1-1	CASSLGQGTEAFF	TGCGCCAGCAGCCTGGGACAGGGGACTGAAGCTTTCTTT
TRBV6-1	-	once	TRBJ2-3	CASRWTASTDTQYF	TGTGCCAGCCGCTGGACAGCTAGCACAGATACGCAGTATTTT
TRBV29-1	TRBD1	-	TRBJ1-2	CSVAQGARGYTF	TGCAGCGTCGCCCAGGGGGCGCGTGGCTACACCTTC
TRBV28	TRBD2	-	TRBJ2-7	CASSLGRREGHF	TGTGCCAGCAGTTTAGGTCGGCGGGAGGGCCACTTC
TRBV11-3	-	-	TRBJ2-1	CASSLALGGNEQFF	TGTGCCAGCAGCTTAGCCCTCGGGGGCAATGAGCAGTTCTTC
TRBV28	-	-	TRBJ1-1	CASSLPGMDTEAFF	TGTGCCAGCAGTTTACCAGGGATGGACACTGAAGCTTTCTTT
TRBV10-1	TRBD2	few	TRBJ2-1	CASSGSGGAYNEQFF	TGCGCCAGCAGTGGTAGCGGGGGGGCCTACAATGAGCAGTTCTTC
TRBV11-3	-	-	TRBJ1-1	CASSLGGVNTEAFF	TGTGCCAGCAGCTTAGGGGGAGTGAACACTGAAGCTTTCTTT
TRBV6-1	TRBD1	-	TRBJ2-7	CASNLRQGWDEQYF	TGTGCCAGCAACCTACGACAGGGATGGGACGAGCAGTACTTC
TRBV9	-	once	TRBJ1-2	CASSVGQDIYYGYTF	TGTGCCAGCAGCGTAGGACAGGATATTTACTATGGCTACACCTTC